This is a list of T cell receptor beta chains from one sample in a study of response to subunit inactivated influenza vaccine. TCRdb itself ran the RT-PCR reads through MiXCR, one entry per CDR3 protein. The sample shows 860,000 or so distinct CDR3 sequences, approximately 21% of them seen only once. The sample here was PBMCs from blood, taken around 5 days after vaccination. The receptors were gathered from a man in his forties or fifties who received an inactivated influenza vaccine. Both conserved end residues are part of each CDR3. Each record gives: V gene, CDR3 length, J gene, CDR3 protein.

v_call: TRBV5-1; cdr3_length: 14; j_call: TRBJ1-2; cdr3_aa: CASSIGQGDYRYTF
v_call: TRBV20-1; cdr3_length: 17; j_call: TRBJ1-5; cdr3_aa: CSARDTSRTFSNQPQHF
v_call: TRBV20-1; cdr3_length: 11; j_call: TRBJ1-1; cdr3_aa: CSSRGDTEAFF
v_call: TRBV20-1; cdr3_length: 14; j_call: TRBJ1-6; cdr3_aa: CSGIEGFNNSPLHF
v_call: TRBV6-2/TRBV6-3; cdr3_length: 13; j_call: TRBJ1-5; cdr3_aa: CASRPRAVRPQHF
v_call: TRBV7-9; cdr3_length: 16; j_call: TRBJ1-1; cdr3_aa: CASSQGTGLMNTEAFF
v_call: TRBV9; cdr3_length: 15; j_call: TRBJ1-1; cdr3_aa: CASSGPGQGRHEAFF
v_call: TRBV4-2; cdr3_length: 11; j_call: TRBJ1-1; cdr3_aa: CASSQGGNAFF
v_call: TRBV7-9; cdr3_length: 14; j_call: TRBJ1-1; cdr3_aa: CASSGNSGNTEAFF
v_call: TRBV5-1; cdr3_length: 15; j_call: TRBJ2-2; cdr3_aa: CASSWSGRSAGELFF
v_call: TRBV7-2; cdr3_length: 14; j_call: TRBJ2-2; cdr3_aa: CASTLNRGTGELFF
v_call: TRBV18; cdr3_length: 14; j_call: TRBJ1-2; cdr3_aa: CASSPWEGDYGYTF
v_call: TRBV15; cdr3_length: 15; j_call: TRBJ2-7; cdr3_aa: CATSRAMAATGEQYF
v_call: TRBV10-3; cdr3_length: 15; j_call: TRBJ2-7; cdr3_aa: CAISGPDRVLYEQYF
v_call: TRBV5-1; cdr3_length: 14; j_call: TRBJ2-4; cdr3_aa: CASSEGLAGNIQYF
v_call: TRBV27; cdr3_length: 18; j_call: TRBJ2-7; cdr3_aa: CASSFNVLGGSFPYEQYF
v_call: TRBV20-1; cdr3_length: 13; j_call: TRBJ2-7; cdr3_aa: CSARSGEVYEQYF
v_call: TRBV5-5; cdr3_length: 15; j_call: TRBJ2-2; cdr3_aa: CASSLERGVTGELFF
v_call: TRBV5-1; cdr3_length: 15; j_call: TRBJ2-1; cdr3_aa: CASSGPGQQFNEQFF
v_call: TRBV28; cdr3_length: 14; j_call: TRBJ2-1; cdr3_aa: CASQHPLTRREQFF
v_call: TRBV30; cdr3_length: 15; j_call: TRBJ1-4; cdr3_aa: CAWSVLGNRPDKLFF
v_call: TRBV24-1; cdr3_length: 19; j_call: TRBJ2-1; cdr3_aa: CATSDPRWRGIGSYNEQFF
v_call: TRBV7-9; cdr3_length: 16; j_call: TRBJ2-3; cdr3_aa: CASSLDPGTAPDTQYF
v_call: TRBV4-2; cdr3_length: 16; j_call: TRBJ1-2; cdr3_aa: CASSQDGAGQTYGYTF
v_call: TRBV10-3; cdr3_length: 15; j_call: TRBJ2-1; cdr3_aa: CAIRLDSGGPNEQFF
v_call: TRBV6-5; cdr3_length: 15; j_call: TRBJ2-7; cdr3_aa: CASSYSGGRAYEQYF
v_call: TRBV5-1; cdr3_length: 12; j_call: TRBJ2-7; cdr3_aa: CASSLEGFEQYF
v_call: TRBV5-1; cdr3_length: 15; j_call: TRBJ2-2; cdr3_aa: CASSPRTTFTGELFF
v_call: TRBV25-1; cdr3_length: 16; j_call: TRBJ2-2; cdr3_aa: CASTVGTGVFGGELFF
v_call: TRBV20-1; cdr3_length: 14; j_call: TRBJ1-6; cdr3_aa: CSAKRQGSNSPLHF
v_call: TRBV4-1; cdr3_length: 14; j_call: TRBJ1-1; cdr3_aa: CASSHTGGNTEAFF
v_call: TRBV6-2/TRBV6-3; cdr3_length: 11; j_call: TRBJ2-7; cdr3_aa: CASSWEYEQYF
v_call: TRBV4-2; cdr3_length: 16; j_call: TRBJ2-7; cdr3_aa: CASSQVNRGGLNEQYF
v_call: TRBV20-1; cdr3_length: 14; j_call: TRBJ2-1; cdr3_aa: CSARVDLEENEQFF
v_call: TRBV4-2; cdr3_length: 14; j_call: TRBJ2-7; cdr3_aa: CASSQAQRGYEQYF
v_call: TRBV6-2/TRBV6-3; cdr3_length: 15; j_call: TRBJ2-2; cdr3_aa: CASSRGQGNTGELFF
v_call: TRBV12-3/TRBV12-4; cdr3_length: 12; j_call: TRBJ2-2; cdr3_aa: CASSSPVRELFF
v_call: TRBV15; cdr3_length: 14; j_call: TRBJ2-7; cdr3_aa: CATSRVAGSYEQYF
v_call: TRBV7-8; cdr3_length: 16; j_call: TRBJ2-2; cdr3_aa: CASSLPSGRGSGELFF
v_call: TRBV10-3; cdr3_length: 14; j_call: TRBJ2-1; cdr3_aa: CAISDPAQSNEQFF
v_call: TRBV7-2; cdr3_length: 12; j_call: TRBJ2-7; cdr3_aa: CASSRPDYEQYF
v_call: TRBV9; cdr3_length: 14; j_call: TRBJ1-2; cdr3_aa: CASSVVGGIYGYTF
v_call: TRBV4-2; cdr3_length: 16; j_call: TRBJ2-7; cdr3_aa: CASSPHPSGSSYEQYF
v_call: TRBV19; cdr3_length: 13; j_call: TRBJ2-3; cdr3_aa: CASSMWVTDTQYF
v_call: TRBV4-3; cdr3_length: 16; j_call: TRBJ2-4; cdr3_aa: CASSQDRPRAQNIQYF
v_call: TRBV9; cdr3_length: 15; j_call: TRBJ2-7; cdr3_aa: CASSEGMGGSYEQYF
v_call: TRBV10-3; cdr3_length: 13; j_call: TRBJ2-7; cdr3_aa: CAISAGPIYEQYF
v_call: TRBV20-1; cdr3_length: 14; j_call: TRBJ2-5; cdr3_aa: CSVKGQAGVGTQYF
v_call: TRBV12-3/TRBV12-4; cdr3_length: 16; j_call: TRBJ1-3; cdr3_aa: CASSLLNSVSGNTIYF
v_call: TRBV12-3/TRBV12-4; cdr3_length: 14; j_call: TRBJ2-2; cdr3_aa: CASSPRQFSGELFF
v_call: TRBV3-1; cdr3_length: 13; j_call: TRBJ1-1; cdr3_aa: CASSQDLEGLAFF
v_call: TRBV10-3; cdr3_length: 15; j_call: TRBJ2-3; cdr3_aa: CAISSSGGRSDTQYF
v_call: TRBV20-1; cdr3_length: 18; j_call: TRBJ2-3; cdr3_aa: CSAKGLAGTTTFADTQYF
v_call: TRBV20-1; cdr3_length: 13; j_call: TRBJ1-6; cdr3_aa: CSALQSAVSPLHF